In its sample, the clone carrying this TCR beta chain was seen a few times. Its target is unknown. Amplified TCR beta CDR3 regions came from RNA transcripts. First-round RT-PCR with HTBI primers amplified the TCR CDR3 region. TCRdb reprocessed the multiplex PCR reads via MiXCR and lists one record per CDR3 protein. Here the sample spans 700,000 or so distinct CDR3 sequences, 16% being singletons. Graves' hyperthyroidism showing no ophthalmopathy progression within 18 months was considered stable. Patients were excluded because of uncontrolled infection, other autoimmune disease, pregnancy or lactation. This record comes from a study of T cells in Graves' hyperthyroidism and ophthalmopathy. Findings and caveats of the study: Ophthalmopathy cases were set apart from stable hyperthyroidism by a 13 V-J model.

CDR3 length: 13 amino acids. V was clipped by 0 bases and J by 7 bases; unmatched bases: 6. CDR1 DFQATT and CDR2 SNEGSKA come from the germline V gene (reference sequence). This receptor was taken from a man between 18 and 35 years old with Graves' hyperthyroidism. Sequenced: blood. The rearrangement links TRBV20-1 to TRBJ2-7; 7 nucleotides align to TRBD2. In DNA, the CDR3 is TGCAGTGCTAGAGATATAAGGGAGGGGGAGCAGTACTTC. This codes for CSARDIREGEQYF.